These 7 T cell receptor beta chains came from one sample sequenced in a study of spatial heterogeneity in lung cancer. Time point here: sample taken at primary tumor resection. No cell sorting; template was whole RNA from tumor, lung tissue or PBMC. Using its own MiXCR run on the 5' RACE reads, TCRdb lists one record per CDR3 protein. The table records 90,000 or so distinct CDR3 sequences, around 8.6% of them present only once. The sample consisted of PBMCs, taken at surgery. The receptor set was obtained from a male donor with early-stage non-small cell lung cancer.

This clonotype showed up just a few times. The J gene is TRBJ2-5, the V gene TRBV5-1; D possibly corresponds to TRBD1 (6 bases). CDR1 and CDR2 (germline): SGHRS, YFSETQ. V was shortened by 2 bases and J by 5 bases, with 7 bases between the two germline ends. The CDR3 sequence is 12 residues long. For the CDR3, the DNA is TGCGCCAGCAGCTTCCAGGGGGAGACCCAGTACTTC. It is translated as CASSFQGETQYF.

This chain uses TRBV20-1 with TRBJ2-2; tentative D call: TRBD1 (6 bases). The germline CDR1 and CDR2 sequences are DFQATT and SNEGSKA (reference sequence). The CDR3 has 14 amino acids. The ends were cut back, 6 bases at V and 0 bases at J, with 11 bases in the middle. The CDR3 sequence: CSAPGHSNTGELFF. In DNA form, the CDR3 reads TGCAGTGCCCCGGGACACTCGAACACCGGGGAGCTGTTTTTT.

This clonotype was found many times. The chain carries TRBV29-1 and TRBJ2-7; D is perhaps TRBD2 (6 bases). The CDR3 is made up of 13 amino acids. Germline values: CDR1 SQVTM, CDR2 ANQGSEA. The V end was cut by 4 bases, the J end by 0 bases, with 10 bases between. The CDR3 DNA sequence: TGCAGCGTTGGGGGGAGGAGCTCCTACGAGCAGTACTTC. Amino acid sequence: CSVGGRSSYEQYF.

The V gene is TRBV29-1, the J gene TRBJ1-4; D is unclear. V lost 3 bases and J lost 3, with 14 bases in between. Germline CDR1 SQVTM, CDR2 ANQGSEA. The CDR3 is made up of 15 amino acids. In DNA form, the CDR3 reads TGCAGCGTTGATGTGGGAAACGGGTCTAATGAAAAACTGTTTTTT. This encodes CSVDVGNGSNEKLFF.

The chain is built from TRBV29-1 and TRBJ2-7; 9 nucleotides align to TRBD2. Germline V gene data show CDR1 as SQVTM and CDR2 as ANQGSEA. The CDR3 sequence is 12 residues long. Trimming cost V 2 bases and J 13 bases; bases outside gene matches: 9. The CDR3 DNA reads TGCAGCGTTGAAAAAGCTAGCGGGATAAAATACTTC. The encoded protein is CSVEKASGIKYF.

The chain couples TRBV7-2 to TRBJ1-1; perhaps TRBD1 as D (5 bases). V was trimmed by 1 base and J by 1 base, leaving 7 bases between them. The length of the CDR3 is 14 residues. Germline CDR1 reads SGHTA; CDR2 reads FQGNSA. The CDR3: CASSLVGQNTEAFF. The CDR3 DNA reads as TGTGCCAGCAGCTTAGTGGGGCAGAACACTGAAGCTTTCTTT. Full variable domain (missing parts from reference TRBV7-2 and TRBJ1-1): GAGVSQSPSNKVTEKGKDVELRCDPISGHTALYWYRQSLGQGLEFLIYFQGNSAPDKSGLPSDRFSAERTGGSVSTLTIQRTQQEDSAVYLCASSLVGQNTEAFFGQGTRLTVV.

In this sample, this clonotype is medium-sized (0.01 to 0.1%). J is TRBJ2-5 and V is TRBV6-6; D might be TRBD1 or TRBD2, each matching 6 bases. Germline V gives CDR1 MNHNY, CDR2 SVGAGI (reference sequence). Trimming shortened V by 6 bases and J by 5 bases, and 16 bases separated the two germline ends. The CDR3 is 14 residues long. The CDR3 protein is CASSPRQEGETQYF. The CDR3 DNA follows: TGTGCCAGCAGCCCCAGACAGGAGGGGGAGACCCAGTACTTC.